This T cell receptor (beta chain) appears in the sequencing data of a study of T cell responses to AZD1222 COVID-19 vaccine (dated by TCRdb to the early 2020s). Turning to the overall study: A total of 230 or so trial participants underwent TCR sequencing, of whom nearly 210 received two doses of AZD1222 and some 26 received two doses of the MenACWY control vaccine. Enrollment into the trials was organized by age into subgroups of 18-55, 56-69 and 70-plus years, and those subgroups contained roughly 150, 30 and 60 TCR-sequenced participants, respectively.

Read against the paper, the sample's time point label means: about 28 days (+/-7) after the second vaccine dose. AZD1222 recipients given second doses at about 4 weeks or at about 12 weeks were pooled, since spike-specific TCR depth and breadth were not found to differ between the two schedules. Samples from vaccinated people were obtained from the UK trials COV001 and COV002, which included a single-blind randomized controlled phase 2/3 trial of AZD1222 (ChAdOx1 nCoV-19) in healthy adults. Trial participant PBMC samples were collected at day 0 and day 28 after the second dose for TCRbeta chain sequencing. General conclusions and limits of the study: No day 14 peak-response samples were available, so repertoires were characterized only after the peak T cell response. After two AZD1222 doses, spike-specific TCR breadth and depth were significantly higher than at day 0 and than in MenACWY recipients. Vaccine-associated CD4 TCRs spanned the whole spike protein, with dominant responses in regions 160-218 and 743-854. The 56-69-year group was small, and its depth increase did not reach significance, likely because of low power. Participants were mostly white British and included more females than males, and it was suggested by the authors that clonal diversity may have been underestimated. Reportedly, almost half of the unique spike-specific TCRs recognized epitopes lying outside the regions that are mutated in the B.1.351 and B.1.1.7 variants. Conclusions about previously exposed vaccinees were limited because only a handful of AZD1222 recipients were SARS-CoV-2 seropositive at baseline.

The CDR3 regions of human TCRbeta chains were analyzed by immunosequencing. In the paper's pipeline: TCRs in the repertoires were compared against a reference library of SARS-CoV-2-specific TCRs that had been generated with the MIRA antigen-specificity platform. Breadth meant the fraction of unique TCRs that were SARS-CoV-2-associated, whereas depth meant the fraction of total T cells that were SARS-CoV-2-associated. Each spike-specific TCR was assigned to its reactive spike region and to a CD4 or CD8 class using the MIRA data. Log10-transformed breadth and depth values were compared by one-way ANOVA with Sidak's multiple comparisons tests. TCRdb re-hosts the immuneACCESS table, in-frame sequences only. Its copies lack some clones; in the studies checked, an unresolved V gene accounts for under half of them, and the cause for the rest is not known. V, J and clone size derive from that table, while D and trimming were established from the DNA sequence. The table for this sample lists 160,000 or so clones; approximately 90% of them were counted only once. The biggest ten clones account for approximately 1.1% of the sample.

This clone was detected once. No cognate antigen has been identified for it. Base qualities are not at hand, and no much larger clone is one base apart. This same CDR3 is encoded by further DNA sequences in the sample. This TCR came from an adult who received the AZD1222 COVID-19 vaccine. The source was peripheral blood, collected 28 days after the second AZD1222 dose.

CDR3 region: CASSPLGSPLHF. At the DNA level, the sequence is TGTGCCAGCAGTCCTCTTGGTTCACCCCTCCACTTT. The sequence joins TRBV6-5 to TRBJ1-6; the D segment cannot be called with confidence. V sheds 5 bases and J sheds 9 bases, leaving 8 bases between their ends. CDR1 and CDR2 are drawn from the germline V gene: MNHEY, SVGAGI. Its CDR3 holds 12 amino acids, cysteine through phenylalanine. Only the CDR3 DNA is retained, 36 bases long and in frame from the first base.